These T cell receptor beta chains were read from a single sample in a study of regulatory T cells in long-lasting Graves disease. Using its own MiXCR run on the multiplex PCR reads, TCRdb lists one record per CDR3 protein. The profile shows more than 400,000 distinct CDR3 sequences, about 15% of them singletons. The data were also submitted as part of a second study, on T cells in Graves' hyperthyroidism and ophthalmopathy.

Sequences were derived from peripheral blood mononuclear cells (PBMCs), sampled at new diagnosis, from a patient treated with antithyroid drugs. The receptors originated from a young woman with Graves disease. Each CDR3 is given with its conserved first and last residue. A D gene is named only where the DNA matches it firmly. Part of the rows lack a size; the others show once, few, many or a class for expanded clones.

v_call	j_call	clone_size	d_call	cdr3_aa	cdr3_nt
TRBV25-1	TRBJ1-2	-	-	CASSAGVLYGYTF	TGTGCCAGCAGTGCGGGGGTTCTCTATGGCTACACCTTC
TRBV5-1	TRBJ1-1	-	-	CASSVGPMNTEAFF	TGCGCCAGCAGCGTGGGGCCCATGAACACTGAAGCTTTCTTT
TRBV12-3/TRBV12-4	TRBJ2-7	-	-	CASNPPRSRGTYEQYF	TGTGCCAGCAATCCCCCAAGGTCGCGGGGCACCTACGAGCAGTACTTC
TRBV7-3	TRBJ2-1	many	TRBD2	CASSQQLALSYNEQFF	TGTGCCAGCAGTCAACAACTAGCGTTGTCCTACAATGAGCAGTTCTTC
TRBV12-3/TRBV12-4	TRBJ1-2	-	TRBD1	CASRGTGATPNYGYTF	TGTGCCAGCAGGGGGACAGGGGCTACCCCTAACTATGGCTACACCTTC
TRBV29-1	TRBJ1-1	-	-	CSVEGVGAFF	TGCAGCGTTGAAGGGGTGGGAGCTTTCTTT
TRBV7-3	TRBJ2-1	many	TRBD1	CASSLVQGAYNEQFF	TGTGCCAGCAGTTTAGTCCAGGGGGCATACAATGAGCAGTTCTTC
TRBV9	TRBJ1-2	-	-	CASSVGGVDADGYTF	TGTGCCAGCAGCGTCGGAGGGGTCGATGCAGATGGCTACACCTTC
TRBV4-1	TRBJ1-1	many	-	CASSQAPGGEAFF	TGCGCCAGCAGCCAAGCCCCCGGGGGTGAAGCTTTCTTT
TRBV6-7	TRBJ1-1	-	-	CASSTPRGLNTEAFF	TGTGCCAGCAGTACCCCTCGGGGGTTGAACACTGAAGCTTTCTTT
TRBV5-1	TRBJ1-4	-	-	CASSLTTGSNEEKLFF	TGCGCCAGCAGCTTGACTACGGGGTCTAATGAAGAAAAACTGTTTTTT
TRBV11-1	TRBJ2-1	many	-	CASSLPRGFNNEQFF	TGTGCCAGCAGCTTACCTAGAGGTTTTAACAATGAGCAGTTCTTC
TRBV5-6	TRBJ1-2	-	-	CASSTQPGAAAGYTF	TGTGCCAGCAGCACCCAGCCAGGCGCCGCGGCGGGCTACACCTTC
TRBV20-1	TRBJ2-3	-	TRBD2	CSAPRLAGEDTQYF	TGCAGTGCTCCCCGACTAGCGGGAGAAGATACGCAGTATTTT
TRBV4-3	TRBJ2-3	-	TRBD2	CASSPRGGPRDTQYF	TGCGCCAGCAGCCCACGCGGGGGACCCCGAGATACGCAGTATTTT
TRBV9	TRBJ2-1	many	TRBD2	CASSARPLAGRNEQFF	TGTGCCAGCAGCGCCCGACCACTAGCGGGGCGTAATGAGCAGTTCTTC
TRBV6-1	TRBJ1-1	few	TRBD1	CASSPTGFPEAFF	TGTGCCAGCAGCCCGACAGGGTTCCCTGAAGCTTTCTTT
TRBV7-9	TRBJ1-2	-	TRBD1	CASNLRGTEYGYTF	TGTGCCAGCAACTTACGCGGGACAGAGTATGGCTACACCTTC